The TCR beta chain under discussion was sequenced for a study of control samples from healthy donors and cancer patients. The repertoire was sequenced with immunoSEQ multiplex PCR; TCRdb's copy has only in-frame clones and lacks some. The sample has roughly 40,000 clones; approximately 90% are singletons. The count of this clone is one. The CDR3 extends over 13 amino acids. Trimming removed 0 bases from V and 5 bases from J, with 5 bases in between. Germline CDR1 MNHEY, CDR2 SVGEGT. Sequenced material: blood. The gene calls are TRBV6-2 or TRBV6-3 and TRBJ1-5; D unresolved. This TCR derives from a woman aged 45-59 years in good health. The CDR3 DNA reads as TGTGCCAGCAGTTACTCGGGGTATCAGCCCCAGCATTTT. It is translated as CASSYSGYQPQHF.